Below, 23 T cell receptor beta chains from the same sample are listed, as sequenced in a study of blood T cell repertoires in COVID-19. Using immunoSEQ multiplex PCR, the repertoire was profiled, and TCRdb retains in-frame clones only, with some absent. The sample lists 200,000 to 250,000 clones; 70% to 90% were seen once. Sample: PBMCs or T cells enriched from blood (not recorded which). These receptors were taken from a young man who had recovered from COVID-19.

This clone appeared a single time. As DNA, the CDR3 is TGTGCCAGCTCACCTTCGGGACTAGCGGGCAACACAGATACGCAGTATTTT. It specifies CASSPSGLAGNTDTQYF. The genes are TRBV18 and TRBJ2-3; 12 bases match TRBD2. The CDR3 sequence is 17 residues long. Germline CDR1 is KGHSH and CDR2 is LQKENI. J lost 2 bases, V lost 3 bases, and 6 bases had no gene match.

The table lists this clone with a few counts. The rearrangement links TRBV4-1 to TRBJ2-2; D is possibly TRBD2 (6 bases). Deletions cut 5 bases from V and 8 bases from J, with 27 bases between. Germline V CDR1 and CDR2: MGHRA, YSYEKL. This CDR3 has 18 amino acids. The CDR3 reads CASSEGRSGFLPPGELFF. CDR3 coding DNA: TGCGCCAGCAGCGAAGGAAGGAGCGGGTTTCTCCCCCCGGGGGAGCTGTTTTTT.

The chain has TRBV7-9 and TRBJ2-7; tentative D call: TRBD1 (6 bases). Germline V gene lookup returns CDR1 SEHNR and CDR2 FQNEAQ (reference sequence). Trimming took 5 bases from V and 2 from J, leaving 13 bases between them. CDR3 length equals 14 residues. The CDR3 region is CASSTTGIAYEQYF. The CDR3 bases are TGTGCCAGCAGCACTACAGGGATTGCCTACGAGCAGTACTTC. Drawing the rest from reference TRBV7-9 and TRBJ2-7, the complete variable domain is DTGVSQNPRHKITKRGQNVTFRCDPISEHNRLYWYRQTLGQGPEFLTYFQNEAQLEKSRLLSDRFSAERPKGSFSTLEIQRTEQGDSAMYLCASSTTGIAYEQYFGPGTRLTVT.

This clone was recorded a few times. The chain combines TRBV6-5 with TRBJ1-2, with unresolved D. The ends were cut back, 8 bases at V and 7 bases at J, with 20 bases in the middle. The CDR3 has 14 amino acids. From germline, CDR1 is MNHEY and CDR2 SVGAGI. Here the CDR3 DNA reads TGTGCCAGCCGGGAGGTCGGCGAGATTGGTGGCTACACCTTC. This gives the protein CASREVGEIGGYTF.

CDR3 sequence (DNA): TGTGCCATCAGTCATGGCAAGACAGGGGAAAGGTTGGACTATGGCTACACCTTC. Protein: CAISHGKTGERLDYGYTF. The chain uses TRBV10-3 and TRBJ1-2, with 8 bases lining up with TRBD1. The CDR3 runs to 18 residues. The trim removed 5 bases at V and 3 bases at J, leaving 17 bases unmatched. Germline V gives CDR1 ENHRY, CDR2 SYGVKD.

V is TRBV24-1 and J is TRBJ1-1; D is perhaps TRBD1 (5 bases). CDR1 KGHDR and CDR2 SFDVKD come from the germline V gene. The CDR3 covers 18 residues. Trimming left V 3 bases short and J 4 bases short, with 23 bases between. CDR3 region: CATSDTGGIRIPSTEAFF. CDR3 sequence (DNA): TGTGCCACCAGTGATACTGGGGGGATTCGGATCCCTAGCACTGAAGCTTTCTTT.

The genes are TRBV2 and TRBJ1-2; D is possibly TRBD1 (5 bases). The V and J ends lost 7 bases and 0 bases respectively, with 18 bases between them. This CDR3 contains 16 residues. Per the germline V gene, CDR1 is SNHLY and CDR2 is FYNNEI. The CDR3 nucleotides are TGTGCCAGCACTAACGCTTTGACAGCCGCTAACTATGGCTACACCTTC. This translates into CASTNALTAANYGYTF. Based on the CDR3 plus reference TRBV2 and TRBJ1-2, the full variable domain is EPEVTQTPSHQVTQMGQEVILRCVPISNHLYFYWYRQILGQKVEFLVSFYNNEISEKSEIFDDQFSVERPDGSNFTLKIRSTKLEDSAMYFCASTNALTAANYGYTFGSGTRLTVV.

The V call is TRBV7-9, the J call TRBJ1-3; TRBD1 is a possible D gene (6 bases). The germline V gene encodes CDR1 SEHNR and CDR2 FQNEAQ (reference sequence). The CDR3 is 17 amino acids. V was pared by 5 bases and J by 4 bases, with 21 bases between. The DNA of the CDR3 is TGTGCCAGCAGCCCAGGACGTGGGATGGGGGCCGGAAACACCATATATTTT. This gives the protein CASSPGRGMGAGNTIYF.

This rearrangement joins TRBV9 to TRBJ1-2; the D gene is possibly TRBD1 (5 bases). Germline loops: CDR1 SGDLS, CDR2 YYNGEE. V shed 0 bases and J shed 10 bases, with 22 bases lying between them. The CDR3 is 16 residues long. Here the CDR3 reads CASSVGGTMGMLDYTF. The CDR3 DNA follows: TGTGCCAGCAGCGTAGGGGGGACTATGGGCATGTTGGACTACACCTTC.

This chain connects TRBV5-6 to TRBJ2-3; TRBD1 matches 8 bases. Per the germline V gene, CDR1 is SGHDT and CDR2 is YYEEEE. The CDR3 has 17 residues. Trimming cost V 0 bases and J 4 bases; bases outside gene matches: 10. The CDR3 spells CASSLGTRTGFADTQYF. In DNA, the CDR3 is TGTGCCAGCAGCTTGGGTACTAGGACAGGGTTCGCAGATACGCAGTATTTT.

The chain uses TRBV6-5 and TRBJ1-1, with a weak D call TRBD1 (6 bases). Germline V gene lookup returns CDR1 MNHEY and CDR2 SVGAGI. This CDR3 is 14 amino acids long. Deletions cut 4 bases from V and 5 bases from J, with 14 bases between. DNA of the CDR3: TGTGCCAGCAGTTCCCCGGGGGGCGTGACTGAAGCTTTCTTT. Residues: CASSSPGGVTEAFF.

The chain couples TRBV19 to TRBJ2-1, with D possibly being TRBD2 (5 bases). Between the trimmed V and J ends, which lost 6 bases and 0 bases, there was a span of 15 bases. Germline V gene sequence: CDR1 LNHDA, CDR2 SQIVND (reference sequence). The CDR3 has 16 amino acids. The CDR3 coding sequence is TGTGCCAGTAGCGTATTTCAGCGGAGCTCCTACAATGAGCAGTTCTTC. It translates to CASSVFQRSSYNEQFF.

The chain employs TRBV7-9 and TRBJ2-1; 8 bases match TRBD1. Germline CDR1 and CDR2: SEHNR and FQNEAQ (reference sequence). V lost 2 bases, J lost 0 bases, and 3 bases stayed unmatched. The CDR3 spans 16 residues. CDR3 region: CASSLRGQDSYNEQFF. The CDR3 coding sequence is TGTGCCAGCAGCTTAAGGGGACAGGACTCCTACAATGAGCAGTTCTTC.

This clone was counted once. The genes are TRBV29-1 and TRBJ2-7; perhaps TRBD1 as D (6 bases). There are 14 residues in the CDR3. Germline V CDR1 and CDR2: SQVTM, ANQGSEA. V lost 7 bases, J lost 0 bases, and 16 bases lay in between. The CDR3 sequence: CSARTAHTSYEQYF. DNA for the CDR3: TGCAGCGCCAGGACAGCCCATACCTCCTACGAGCAGTACTTC.

V and J are TRBV30 and TRBJ1-5, with TRBD1 matching 9 bases. The CDR3 has 16 residues. Trimming cost V 0 bases and J 7 bases; bases outside gene matches: 10. Looked up from germline, CDR1 is GTSNPN and CDR2 is SVGIG (reference sequence). Here the CDR3 DNA reads TGTGCCTGGAGTGTAACAGGGGGCTACGGATGGCAGCCCCAGCATTTT. Protein: CAWSVTGGYGWQPQHF.

This chain connects TRBV6-5 to TRBJ1-6; D might be TRBD1 (6 bases). The CDR3 runs 16 residues. The germline V gene encodes CDR1 MNHEY and CDR2 SVGAGI. V dropped 0 bases and J dropped 8 bases, with 14 bases sitting between them. The CDR3 bases are TGTGCCAGCAGTTACTCGCTCTTCCCAGGGGATTCACCCCTCCACTTT. Protein product: CASSYSLFPGDSPLHF.

This clone appeared a single time. The rearrangement joins TRBV2 to TRBJ2-5; 9 bases map to TRBD2. The CDR3 has 16 residues. The V segment lost 1 base and the J segment 5 bases; nucleotides outside the gene matches: 8. Per the germline V gene, CDR1 is SNHLY and CDR2 is FYNNEI. The CDR3 loop reads CASSEGLAGVSETQYF. The CDR3 nucleotides are TGTGCCAGCAGTGAAGGGTTAGCGGGAGTGTCGGAGACCCAGTACTTC.

The chain couples TRBV28 to TRBJ1-5; the match to TRBD1 covers 9 bases. Germline-derived CDR1 and CDR2 are MDHEN and SYDVKM. The CDR3 spans 15 residues. J was trimmed by 2 bases and V by 5 bases; bases with no gene match: 4. The CDR3 spells CASSRRTGGNQPQHF. As DNA, the CDR3 is TGTGCCAGCAGTAGGCGGACAGGGGGCAATCAGCCCCAGCATTTT.

V usage is TRBV7-9 and J usage is TRBJ1-2, with 9 bases identical to TRBD1. In germline, CDR1 is SEHNR, CDR2 FQNEAQ (reference sequence). J gave up 6 bases and V 2 bases, and 7 bases lay outside the gene matches. The CDR3 loop spans 15 amino acids. DNA for the CDR3: TGTGCCAGCAGCTTAATACAGGGGGCGCGAAATGGCTACACCTTC. Translating it yields CASSLIQGARNGYTF.

The chain joins TRBV11-1 to TRBJ1-1; D perhaps matches TRBD1 (6 bases). V was clipped by 3 bases and J by 10 bases, with 12 bases between them. There are 12 residues in the CDR3. Looked up from germline, CDR1 is SGHAT and CDR2 is FQDESV (reference sequence). DNA of the CDR3: TGTGCCAGCAGCTTTCCTCAGGGGTCAGCTTTCTTT. It encodes CASSFPQGSAFF.

The chain links TRBV30 to TRBJ2-1; 9 bases agree with TRBD2. In germline, CDR1 is GTSNPN, CDR2 SVGIG (reference sequence). V lost 1 base and J lost 0; bases outside the gene matches: 4. CDR3 length: 16 amino acids. CDR3: CAWSGLAGSSYNEQFF. CDR3 coding DNA: TGTGCCTGGAGTGGTCTAGCGGGAAGCTCCTACAATGAGCAGTTCTTC.

The V call is TRBV24-1, the J call TRBJ1-2, with D perhaps matching TRBD1 (6 bases). The CDR3 is made up of 15 amino acids. Per germline, CDR1 KGHDR and CDR2 SFDVKD. V dropped 4 bases and J dropped 4 bases, with 15 bases sitting between them. The CDR3, as DNA: TGTGCCACCAGTGAATCCACCGGACAGACCTATGGCTACACCTTC. Its protein is CATSESTGQTYGYTF.

This clone appeared a single time. The J gene is TRBJ1-2, the V gene TRBV11-2, with D tentatively TRBD1 (6 bases). The germline V gene encodes CDR1 SGHAT and CDR2 FQNNGV. Deletions cut 1 base from V and 2 bases from J, with 8 bases between. The CDR3 loop spans 14 amino acids. The CDR3 sequence is CASSLAGGNYGYTF. In nucleotides, the CDR3 is TGTGCCAGCAGCTTAGCTGGGGGCAACTATGGCTACACCTTC. Supplemented by reference TRBV11-2 and TRBJ1-2, the full variable domain reads EAGVAQSPRYKIIEKRQSVAFWCNPISGHATLYWYQQILGQGPKLLIQFQNNGVVDDSQLPKDRFSAERLKGVDSTLKIQPAKLEDSAVYLCASSLAGGNYGYTFGSGTRLTVV.